Following are 6 T cell receptor beta chains from one sample sequenced in a study of T cell changes during pregnancy in multiple sclerosis. Only in-frame clones appear in the TCRdb table, and some are missing; sequencing was by immunoSEQ multiplex PCR. The table lists approximately 40,000 clones, 91% of them singletons. The specimen comprised CD8+ T cells from peripheral blood mononuclear cells, sampled after pregnancy. These receptors originate from a female donor with multiple sclerosis, enrolled in a pregnancy study.

V gene TRBV4-1 combines with J gene TRBJ1-4; D gene uncertain. Germline lookup yields CDR1 MGHRA and CDR2 YSYEKL. V shed 0 bases and J shed 8 bases, with 7 bases lying between them. CDR3 length: 13 residues. The CDR3 nucleotides read TGCGCCAGCAGCCAAGATCCGGGGGAAAAACTGTTTTTT. Translating it yields CASSQDPGEKLFF.

The chain carries TRBV27 and TRBJ1-2; D perhaps matches TRBD1 (5 bases). The germline V gene has CDR1 MNHEY and CDR2 SMNVEV (reference sequence). The V end lost 6 bases, the J end lost 1 base, and 12 bases lay between the germline ends. The CDR3 loop spans 14 amino acids. The CDR3 bases are TGTGCCAGCAGCTATACAGGATATAACTATGGCTACACCTTC. Protein product: CASSYTGYNYGYTF.

The chain combines TRBV2 with TRBJ2-3; 7 nucleotides agree with TRBD1. The CDR3 is 16 amino acids. In germline, CDR1 is SNHLY, CDR2 FYNNEI. Germline trimming cut 5 bases from V and 2 bases from J; bases unmatched to any gene: 10. The CDR3 spells CASSIDRERVTDTQYF. CDR3 nucleotide sequence: TGTGCCAGCAGTATCGACAGGGAAAGGGTCACAGATACGCAGTATTTT.

The chain has TRBV4-1 and TRBJ1-4; D is unclear. The CDR3 is 14 residues long. Per germline, CDR1 MGHRA and CDR2 YSYEKL. The germline V and J ends were trimmed by 3 bases and 8 bases, with 13 bases remaining between them. The CDR3 protein is CASSHRGEKEKLFF. In nucleotides, the CDR3 is TGCGCCAGCAGCCACCGCGGGGAGAAAGAAAAACTGTTTTTT.

V usage is TRBV18 and J usage is TRBJ1-5; tentatively, D is TRBD1 (5 bases). Germline values: CDR1 KGHSH, CDR2 LQKENI. The CDR3 runs 15 residues. V dropped 0 bases and J dropped 11 bases, with 17 bases sitting between them. The CDR3 reads CASSPPDNAWVAQHF. In DNA form, the CDR3 reads TGTGCCAGCTCACCACCGGACAACGCTTGGGTGGCCCAGCATTTT.

The chain links TRBV27 to TRBJ2-7; maybe TRBD1 (6 bases). CDR1 and CDR2 (germline): MNHEY, SMNVEV (reference sequence). The CDR3 length is 14 residues. Trimming shortened V by 0 bases and J by 5 bases, and 11 bases separated the two germline ends. CDR3 protein: CASSLSSRQDEQYF. As DNA, the CDR3 is TGTGCCAGCAGTTTATCGTCCAGACAGGACGAGCAGTACTTC.